Shown below are 25 T cell receptor beta chains from a single sample sequenced in a study of cytomegalovirus exposure and HLA in healthy donors. Primers: 60 Vbeta forward and 13 Jbeta reverse. Libraries were prepared by immunoSEQ multiplex PCR; TCRdb keeps only in-frame clonotypes and omits some of them. The table records around 180,000 clones, approximately 71% of them present only once. Specimen: PBMCs. Receptors were obtained from a girl aged 10 to 17 in good health and CMV-seronegative.

The rearrangement joins TRBV5-1 to TRBJ1-1; 8 bases agree with TRBD1. The CDR3 is 16 amino acids. Looked up from germline, CDR1 is SGHRS and CDR2 is YFSETQ. J was trimmed by 5 bases and V by 0 bases; bases with no gene match: 9. The CDR3 DNA is TGCGCCAGCAGCTTGGGAGTGGCCAGGGGGCGGACTGAAGCTTTCTTT. It is translated as CASSLGVARGRTEAFF.

This chain uses TRBV28 with TRBJ2-7; 12 nucleotides agree with TRBD2. This CDR3 has 17 residues. Unmatched junction bases numbered 8, after V lost 2 bases and J lost 3 bases. Germline V lookup: CDR1 MDHEN, CDR2 SYDVKM. The CDR3 spells CASSLVTSGGIYYEQYF. The CDR3 DNA reads TGTGCCAGCAGTTTAGTTACTAGCGGGGGGATTTACTACGAGCAGTACTTC.

V and J are TRBV19 and TRBJ2-5; 9 bases align to TRBD1. J lost 5 bases, V lost 4 bases, and 8 bases had no gene match. This CDR3 is built from 15 residues. Germline values: CDR1 LNHDA, CDR2 SQIVND (reference sequence). CDR3 residues: CASSRDRVSVETQYF. The CDR3 nucleotides read TGTGCCAGTAGTAGGGACAGGGTGTCGGTGGAGACCCAGTACTTC.

In its sample, this clone was seen a few times. The chain recombines TRBV5-4 with TRBJ2-5; D is unresolved. Trimming removed 0 bases at V and 5 bases at J, with 8 bases between. Per germline, CDR1 SGHNT and CDR2 YYREEE (reference sequence). The CDR3 is 13 amino acids. The CDR3 bases are TGTGCCAGCAGCTTGGAACCCCAGGAGACCCAGTACTTC. Translating it yields CASSLEPQETQYF.

The chain recombines TRBV5-1 with TRBJ1-1; 8 positions match TRBD1. Trimming took 1 base from V and 1 from J; bases not matched to a gene: 3. Germline values: CDR1 SGHRS, CDR2 YFSETQ. The CDR3 consists of 15 residues. CDR3 DNA sequence: TGCGCCAGCAGCTTGAGAGGACAGGGGAACACTGAAGCTTTCTTT. Translated: CASSLRGQGNTEAFF.

This clone appeared a few times. This chain connects TRBV11-1 to TRBJ1-5; D is ambiguous. In germline, CDR1 is SGHAT, CDR2 FQDESV (reference sequence). V lost 2 bases, J lost 5 bases, and 10 bases lay in between. The CDR3 spans 14 residues. The CDR3 DNA sequence: TGTGCCAGCAGCTTAATAGGAGGCCATCAGCCCCAGCATTTT. As protein: CASSLIGGHQPQHF.

For the CDR3, the DNA is TGTGCCAGCCAAGAGTTAGGACAGGGGGCGCGAGGCTACACCTTC. Its translation is CASQELGQGARGYTF. The gene calls are TRBV27 and TRBJ1-2, with 11 bases fitting TRBD1. With 8 bases clipped from V and 8 bases from J, the junction kept 13 bases outside the gene matches. The CDR3 has 15 amino acids. Germline V CDR1 and CDR2: MNHEY, SMNVEV (reference sequence).

The chain joins TRBV25-1 to TRBJ1-3, with D possibly TRBD1 on 5 matching bases. Trimming removed 4 bases from V and 0 bases from J, with 13 bases in between. This CDR3 spans 16 amino acids. The germline V gene encodes CDR1 MGHDK and CDR2 SYGVNS. CDR3 sequence (DNA): TGTGCCAGCAGTGCTTACAGGCATAGCTCTGGAAACACCATATATTTT. As protein: CASSAYRHSSGNTIYF. Full variable domain (remainder filled in from reference TRBV25-1 and TRBJ1-3): EADIYQTPRYLVIGTGKKITLECSQTMGHDKMYWYQQDPGMELHLIHYSYGVNSTEKGDLSSESTVSRIRTEHFPLTLESARPSHTSQYLCASSAYRHSSGNTIYFGEGSWLTVV.

This clone was counted between two and nine times. The rearrangement joins TRBV27 to TRBJ1-4, with TRBD1 matching over 9 bases. J gave up 8 bases and V 3 bases, and 4 bases lay outside the gene matches. Germline values: CDR1 MNHEY, CDR2 SMNVEV (reference sequence). The CDR3 spans 14 residues. CDR3 nucleotide sequence: TGTGCCAGCAGTTTCGACAGGGGGGGAGAAAAACTGTTTTTT. The encoded protein is CASSFDRGGEKLFF.

Comment on this clone: At one boundary the junction diverges from the germline segment, which might be a read error. The chain is built from TRBV5-1 and TRBJ1-1; a weak D match, TRBD1 (5 bases). There are 13 residues in the CDR3. CDR1 SGHRS and CDR2 YFSETQ come from the germline V gene. CDR3 protein: CAGRAALNTEAFF. The DNA of the CDR3 is TGCGCCGGCAGGGCGGCATTGAACACTGAAGCTTTCTTT.

This clone was observed a handful of times. The chain couples TRBV13 to TRBJ2-1, with D perhaps matching TRBD1 (6 bases). Between the trimmed V and J ends, which lost 6 bases and 13 bases, there was a span of 25 bases. The CDR3 has 15 amino acids. CDR1 and CDR2 (germline): PRHDT, FYEKMQ (reference sequence). The CDR3 DNA reads as TGTGCCAGCAGTCATAATCCCGGGACATCGGGTTACCAGTTCTTC. This translates into CASSHNPGTSGYQFF.

The chain has TRBV2 and TRBJ1-1; 9 bases align to TRBD1. CDR1 is SNHLY, CDR2 FYNNEI, per germline. This CDR3 is built from 13 residues. V shed 6 bases, J shed 6 bases, and the junction held 5 bases outside the gene matches. The CDR3 sequence: CASRKDRGSEAFF. The CDR3 DNA follows: TGTGCCAGCAGGAAGGACAGGGGATCTGAAGCTTTCTTT.

J is TRBJ2-3 and V is TRBV4-2, with a tentative D call TRBD2 (7 bases). Deletions cut 1 base from V and 2 bases from J, with 13 bases between. The CDR3 is made up of 16 amino acids. The germline V gene has CDR1 LGHNA and CDR2 YNFKEQ. The CDR3 here is CASSQGARGATDTQYF. CDR3 bases: TGTGCCAGCAGCCAAGGTGCACGGGGGGCCACAGATACGCAGTATTTT.

The V call is TRBV14, the J call TRBJ2-3; D is ambiguous. CDR1 is SGHDN, CDR2 FVKESK, per germline. CDR3 length equals 12 residues. The ends were cut back, 4 bases at V and 2 bases at J, with 4 bases in the middle. The CDR3, as DNA: TGTGCCAGCAGCCTATCCACAGATACGCAGTATTTT. It translates to CASSLSTDTQYF.

The chain is built from TRBV25-1 and TRBJ1-2; possibly TRBD1 for D (6 bases). There are 16 residues in the CDR3. The V gene lost 4 bases and the J gene lost 7 bases, with 22 bases spanning the gap. The germline CDR1 and CDR2 sequences are MGHDK and SYGVNS. The CDR3 DNA is TGTGCCAGCAGTGGCCGGGACAACAACCCCGAGGGTGGCTACACCTTC. Its protein is CASSGRDNNPEGGYTF.

The genes are TRBV18 and TRBJ1-1; maybe TRBD1 (6 bases). The germline CDR1 and CDR2 sequences are KGHSH and LQKENI. This CDR3 contains 16 residues. V lost 3 bases, J lost 4 bases, and 18 bases lay in between. CDR3: CASSPRSGVESTEAFF. CDR3 DNA: TGTGCCAGCTCACCGAGATCAGGGGTCGAGAGCACTGAAGCTTTCTTT.

This clone was detected once. The V gene is TRBV18, the J gene TRBJ2-7; D is possibly TRBD2 (6 bases). The V end lost 6 bases, the J end lost 3 bases, and 18 bases lay between the germline ends. Germline CDR1 and CDR2: KGHSH and LQKENI. The CDR3 consists of 15 residues. CDR3 in amino acids: CASSAGGAGHYEQYF. CDR3 in DNA: TGTGCCAGCTCGGCCGGAGGGGCAGGGCACTACGAGCAGTACTTC.

The V and J genes are TRBV27 and TRBJ2-7, with TRBD1 matching over 7 bases. Germline V gene sequence: CDR1 MNHEY, CDR2 SMNVEV (reference sequence). The CDR3 loop spans 14 amino acids. V gave up 4 bases and J gave up 6 bases; unmatched junction bases: 9. Here the CDR3 DNA reads TGTGCCAGCAGTTCATGGACAGGCGGGTCCGAGCAGTACTTC. It is translated as CASSSWTGGSEQYF.

V is TRBV28 and J is TRBJ1-2; TRBD1 matches 8 bases. Unmatched junction bases numbered 9, after V lost 5 bases and J lost 7 bases. The CDR3 extends over 14 amino acids. Germline V lookup: CDR1 MDHEN, CDR2 SYDVKM. Written as DNA, the CDR3 is TGTGCCAGCAGTGAGGACAGGGTTACAAGTGGCTACACCTTC. Encoded protein: CASSEDRVTSGYTF.

This clone was seen only once. CDR3 bases: TGCGCCAGCAGGGGAACAGGGGGAGGTAGGACTAATGAAAAACTGTTTTTT. Protein sequence: CASRGTGGGRTNEKLFF. The chain recombines TRBV4-1 with TRBJ1-4, with TRBD1 matching over 8 bases. With V trimmed by 6 bases and J by 2 bases, 11 bases remained unmatched. The CDR3 spans 17 residues. CDR1 and CDR2 from the germline V gene are MGHRA and YSYEKL.

A single count supports this clone. The chain links TRBV6-1 to TRBJ2-5; TRBD1 might be the D (6 bases). Germline-derived CDR1 and CDR2 are MNHNS and SASEGT. V lost 6 bases to trimming and J lost 5 bases, with 16 bases between them. The CDR3 is made up of 14 amino acids. The CDR3 reads CASRGAGVRETQYF. The CDR3 bases are TGTGCCAGCAGGGGGGCAGGGGTCAGGGAGACCCAGTACTTC.

The V gene is TRBV5-1, the J gene TRBJ2-3, with TRBD2 matching 7 bases. From germline, CDR1 is SGHRS and CDR2 YFSETQ. The CDR3 contains 15 residues. Trimming at V came to 4 bases and at J to 0 bases, leaving 5 bases not matched to a gene. CDR3 nucleotide sequence: TGCGCCAGCAGCCCCAAGCGGGGTAGCACAGATACGCAGTATTTT. Translating it yields CASSPKRGSTDTQYF.

This chain connects TRBV2 to TRBJ2-1; 7 positions match TRBD1. The length of the CDR3 is 15 residues. Germline CDR1 is SNHLY and CDR2 is FYNNEI. Trimming removed 8 bases from V and 6 bases from J; junction bases left unmatched: 13. The CDR3 sequence: CASAPPGQTGNEQFF. CDR3 sequence (DNA): TGTGCCAGCGCGCCCCCGGGACAGACTGGCAATGAGCAGTTCTTC.

The J gene is TRBJ2-3, the V gene TRBV6-1, with 13 nucleotides matching TRBD2. Germline assignment: CDR1 MNHNS and CDR2 SASEGT. The CDR3 spans 17 residues. V shed 3 bases and J 2 bases; nucleotides not matched to a gene: 5. In nucleotides, the CDR3 is TGTGCCAGCAGTGACCGGACTAGCGGGGGTTTCACAGATACGCAGTATTTT. As protein: CASSDRTSGGFTDTQYF.

This chain links TRBV5-8 with TRBJ2-5; a possible D gene is TRBD2 (6 bases). Germline CDR1 reads SGHTS; CDR2 reads YDEGEE. V was shortened by 2 bases and J by 1 base, with 12 bases between the two germline ends. The CDR3 is 15 amino acids. CDR3: CASSFGSGPQETQYF. The CDR3 bases are TGTGCCAGCAGCTTTGGGAGCGGGCCCCAAGAGACCCAGTACTTC. Combining the CDR3 with reference TRBV5-8 and TRBJ2-5 gives the whole variable domain EAGVTQSPTHLIKTRGQQATLRCSPISGHTSVYWYQQALGLGLQFLLWYDEGEERNRGNFPPRFSGRQFPNYSSELNVNALELEDSALYLCASSFGSGPQETQYFGPGTRLLVL.